This TCR beta chain was identified in a study of blood T cell repertoires in COVID-19. About the study: T cells, B-cell-depleted T cells, or PBMCs provided the cDNA or gDNA that served as material.

Trimming took off 3 bases at V and 2 bases at J, with 11 bases between the two ends. Germline lookup yields CDR1 LNHDA and CDR2 SQIVND (reference sequence). This CDR3 is 15 amino acids long. Original data processing: Amplification from reference gene primers served as the basis for estimated nucleated cell counts. Profiling relied on immunoSEQ multiplex PCR, and the TCRdb table lists in-frame clones only, not all of them. V, J and clone size are taken as reported in that table, and D and trimming were inferred from the DNA itself. The table lists 130,000 to 150,000 clones, about four fifths of them singletons.

This sequence joins TRBV19 and TRBJ1-3; no reliable D call. Sequenced: peripheral blood. The receptor's source is a woman older than 75 with acute or convalescent COVID-19. CDR3 loop: CASSIIGEPGNTIYF. For the CDR3, the DNA is TGTGCCAGTAGTATCATCGGGGAACCTGGAAACACCATATATTTT.